This is a list of T cell receptor beta chains from one sample in a study of early T cells in non-severe SARS-CoV-2 infection. MiXCR, run by TCRdb on the 5' RACE reads, gives a single entry per CDR3 protein. The sample records about 35,000 distinct CDR3 sequences, 6.3% being singletons. Specimen: whole blood. All receptors derive from an adult who was a healthcare worker with PCR-confirmed SARS-CoV-2 infection or an uninfected control (not recorded which). The conserved cysteine and the conserved F or W are not part of the CDR3 here. Only part of the rows carry a size: once, few, many, or a class if the clone is expanded.

>TRBV27|few|TRBJ2-7
ASSNRGEQY
>TRBV5-4|NA|TRBJ1-6
ASSFDSQGSPLH
>TRBV7-8|few|TRBJ2-7
ASSSDRGGEQY
>TRBV24-1|many|TRBJ1-1
ATSDMGAEAF
>TRBV6-1|few|TRBJ2-1
ASSENTPGQF
>TRBV2|few|TRBJ2-3
ASSEAVLAGGRTDTQY
>TRBV28|NA|TRBJ2-7
ASSNSYEQY
>TRBV7-2|NA|TRBJ2-1
ASSFGTYYNEQF
>TRBV20-1|few|TRBJ2-7
SARTGMEYRDQQY
>TRBV7-2|few|TRBJ2-2
ASSRPAGAGELF
>TRBV29-1|few|TRBJ2-1
SVAPAITGYNEQF
>TRBV7-2|many|TRBJ2-1
ASSPGLAGVEQF
>TRBV28|few|TRBJ2-7
AGGLAGDLNSYEQY
>TRBV4-3|many|TRBJ2-6
ASSCSSGANVLT
>TRBV6-5|many|TRBJ2-1
ASRSPGRHQF
>TRBV12-3/TRBV12-4|few|TRBJ2-2
ASSLWGPRGTGELF
>TRBV28|many|TRBJ1-5
ASSFRRRYQPQH
>TRBV6-5|many|TRBJ1-1
ASSFLYRGQAAIGAF
>TRBV3-1|few|TRBJ2-1
ASRSAGIKF
>TRBV28|NA|TRBJ1-5
ASSWGPDQPQH
>TRBV10-3|many|TRBJ1-1
ANRRTENTEAF
>TRBV6-4|many|TRBJ2-1
ASSDSSGSYNEQF
>TRBV7-2|many|TRBJ2-5
ASSFEDRERGETQY
>TRBV10-3|NA|TRBJ2-1
AISESSGIWNEQF
>TRBV28|many|TRBJ2-7
ASKLASGFYEQY
>TRBV5-6|few|TRBJ2-4
ASSARDRALPIQY
>TRBV7-2|many|TRBJ1-4
ASQAATNEKLF
>TRBV27|NA|TRBJ2-7
ANKVLAGSREQY
>TRBV2|few|TRBJ1-1
ASFGNRLNTEAF
>TRBV10-3|few|TRBJ2-2
AARGAANTGELF
>TRBV29-1|few|TRBJ2-3
SVRNRAGGTDTQY
>TRBV7-2|many|TRBJ2-1
ASSLPLSRGDNEQF
>TRBV15|NA|TRBJ2-1
ATSRDIVGLAGNEQF
>TRBV28|many|TRBJ2-7
ASSPGTGGSYEQY
>TRBV11-2|NA|TRBJ2-1
ASSIPQRDGYNEQF
>TRBV10-1|many|TRBJ2-5
ATLGSQETQY
>TRBV14|many|TRBJ1-6
ASSPAGGYNSPLH
>TRBV7-2|NA|TRBJ2-7
ASSEPLTRYEQY
>TRBV29-1|NA|TRBJ2-2
SVARTGTGELF
>TRBV7-7|many|TRBJ2-2
ASSLQGPSTGELF
>TRBV27|many|TRBJ2-1
ASSLTGNEQF
>TRBV7-9|many|TRBJ2-1
ASSPIFGQGYNEQF
>TRBV5-1|many|TRBJ1-1
ASQGEVNTEAF
>TRBV4-1|NA|TRBJ2-5
ASSQSEQETQY
>TRBV4-1|NA|TRBJ2-7
ASSQDGAGVEEQY
>TRBV5-1|many|TRBJ1-1
ASSSQGSTEAF
>TRBV28|many|TRBJ2-3
ASRFLGGGSSTDTQY
>TRBV7-8|NA|TRBJ2-1
ASSSSRRRRRYNEQF